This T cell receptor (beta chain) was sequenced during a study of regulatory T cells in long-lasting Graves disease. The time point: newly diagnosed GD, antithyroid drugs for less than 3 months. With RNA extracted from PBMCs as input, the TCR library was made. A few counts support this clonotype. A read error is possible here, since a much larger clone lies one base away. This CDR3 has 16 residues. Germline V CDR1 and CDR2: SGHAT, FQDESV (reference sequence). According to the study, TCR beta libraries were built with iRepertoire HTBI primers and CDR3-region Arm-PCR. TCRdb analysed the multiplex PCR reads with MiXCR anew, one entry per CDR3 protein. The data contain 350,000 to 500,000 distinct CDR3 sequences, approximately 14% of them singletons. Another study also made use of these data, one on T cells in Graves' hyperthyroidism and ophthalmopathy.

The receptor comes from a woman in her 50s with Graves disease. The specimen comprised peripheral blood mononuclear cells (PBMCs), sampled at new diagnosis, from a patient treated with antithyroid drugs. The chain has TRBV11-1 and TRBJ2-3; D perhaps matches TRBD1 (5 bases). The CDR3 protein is CASSLGLTAYTDTQCF. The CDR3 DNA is TGTGCCAGCAGCTTAGGTTTGACAGCATACACAGATACGCAGTGTTTT.